The 21 T cell receptor beta chains below were found in one sample sequenced in a study of control samples from healthy donors and cancer patients. The repertoire was sequenced with immunoSEQ multiplex PCR; TCRdb's copy has only in-frame clones and lacks some. Found here are 150,000 to 200,000 clones, 85% to 95% of them singletons; the top ten hold about 1.6%. Sequences were obtained from blood. The receptor set was obtained from a man between 18 and 35 years old in good health.

The chain is built from TRBV6-4 and TRBJ1-5, with D tentatively TRBD1 (6 bases). CDR1 and CDR2 (germline): MRHNA, SNTAGT. The germline V and J ends were trimmed by 3 bases and 6 bases, with 12 bases remaining between them. The CDR3 totals 14 residues. CDR3: CASSESRGSQPQHF. CDR3 sequence (DNA): TGTGCCAGCAGTGAATCCAGGGGTAGTCAGCCCCAGCATTTT.

This rearrangement joins TRBV10-3 to TRBJ1-2; a weak D match, TRBD1 (5 bases). The ends were cut back, 11 bases at V and 0 bases at J, with 16 bases in the middle. The CDR3 extends over 14 amino acids. CDR1 and CDR2 (germline): ENHRY, SYGVKD. The CDR3 region is CASYAGTSNYGYTF. The CDR3 bases are TGTGCCTCCTATGCCGGGACGTCTAACTATGGCTACACCTTC.

J is TRBJ2-3 and V is TRBV2; D gene unclear. V lost 5 bases and J 2 bases, leaving 11 bases between the germline ends. This CDR3 has 14 residues. Germline CDR1 reads SNHLY; CDR2 reads FYNNEI. The CDR3 protein is CASSPTRNTDTQYF. DNA for the CDR3: TGTGCCAGCAGTCCGACCAGAAACACAGATACGCAGTATTTT. Using reference TRBV2 and TRBJ2-3 for the parts outside the CDR3, the full variable domain is EPEVTQTPSHQVTQMGQEVILRCVPISNHLYFYWYRQILGQKVEFLVSFYNNEISEKSEIFDDQFSVERPDGSNFTLKIRSTKLEDSAMYFCASSPTRNTDTQYFGPGTRLTVL.

This clone was recorded only once. V usage is TRBV27 and J usage is TRBJ1-6; D gene ambiguous. Germline CDR1 MNHEY, CDR2 SMNVEV (reference sequence). The V and J ends lost 4 bases and 14 bases respectively, with 15 bases between them. This CDR3 comprises 13 residues. The CDR3 protein is CASSSWASRALHF. CDR3 bases: TGTGCCAGCAGTTCCTGGGCCTCCCGGGCCCTCCACTTT.

The chain is built from TRBV5-1 and TRBJ2-7; the D gene is possibly TRBD2 (7 bases). Germline V CDR1 and CDR2: SGHRS, YFSETQ. Trimming cost V 4 bases and J 0 bases, with 14 bases left between them. The CDR3 is 15 amino acids. The CDR3 nucleotides are TGCGCCAGCAGCCCGGGGGGCAGTTCCTCCTACGAGCAGTACTTC. It codes for CASSPGGSSSYEQYF. Drawing the rest from reference TRBV5-1 and TRBJ2-7, the complete variable domain is KAGVTQTPRYLIKTRGQQVTLSCSPISGHRSVSWYQQTPGQGLQFLFEYFSETQRNKGNFPGRFSGRQFSNSRSEMNVSTLELGDSALYLCASSPGGSSSYEQYFGPGTRLTVT.

The chain employs TRBV18 and TRBJ1-5; 8 nucleotides align to TRBD1. The V segment lost 4 bases and the J segment 5 bases; nucleotides outside the gene matches: 7. Germline V gene data show CDR1 as KGHSH and CDR2 as LQKENI. The CDR3 is 15 amino acids. For the CDR3, the DNA is TGTGCCAGCTCACAAGGACAGGGTGTCGATCAGCCCCAGCATTTT. As protein: CASSQGQGVDQPQHF. Full variable domain (outside the CDR3, taken from reference TRBV18 and TRBJ1-5): NAGVMQNPRHLVRRRGQEARLRCSPMKGHSHVYWYRQLPEEGLKFMVYLQKENIIDESGMPKERFSAEFPKEGPSILRIQQVVRGDSAAYFCASSQGQGVDQPQHFGDGTRLSIL.

This sequence joins TRBV5-1 and TRBJ1-1; possible D gene TRBD1, 6 bases. Between the trimmed V and J ends, which lost 4 bases and 6 bases, there was a span of 19 bases. The germline CDR1 and CDR2 sequences are SGHRS and YFSETQ. This CDR3 comprises 15 residues. The CDR3 protein is CASSLDSSRRSEAFF. The CDR3 DNA is TGCGCCAGCAGCCTGGACAGCTCTCGTAGATCTGAAGCTTTCTTT.

The chain carries TRBV24-1 and TRBJ1-1; D gene unclear. CDR1 and CDR2 from the germline V gene are KGHDR and SFDVKD. The CDR3 runs 12 residues. Trimming took 4 bases from V and 8 from J, leaving 10 bases between them. DNA of the CDR3: TGTGCCACCAGTGACCTTGGGAGAGAAGCTTTCTTT. Protein: CATSDLGREAFF.

This clone was seen only once. This chain joins TRBV9 and TRBJ2-1; the match to TRBD2 covers 11 bases. This CDR3 is 17 amino acids long. Germline-derived CDR1 and CDR2 are SGDLS and YYNGEE. The V and J ends lost 4 bases and 8 bases, in that order; junction bases with no gene match: 14. CDR3 sequence reads: CASSPPGSGGAGDEQFF. The DNA of the CDR3 is TGTGCCAGCAGCCCGCCGGGTAGCGGGGGGGCAGGGGATGAGCAGTTCTTC.

The chain couples TRBV6-5 to TRBJ2-3; 8 bases match TRBD2. The CDR3 runs to 15 residues. Germline CDR1 reads MNHEY; CDR2 reads SVGAGI. V was clipped by 7 bases and J by 0 bases; unmatched bases: 6. Here the CDR3 DNA reads TGTGCCAGCACGGTAGCGGGGTTTAGCACAGATACGCAGTATTTT. It is translated as CASTVAGFSTDTQYF.

The V and J genes are TRBV7-9 and TRBJ1-6, with TRBD1 as a possible D gene (6 bases). The CDR3 runs to 13 residues. The germline CDR1 and CDR2 sequences are SEHNR and FQNEAQ (reference sequence). Trimming left V 7 bases short and J 5 bases short, with 9 bases between. This CDR3 is CASNGTNNSPLHF. For the CDR3, the DNA is TGTGCCAGCAACGGGACAAATAATTCACCCCTCCACTTT.

Notes on this clone: The sample contains more than one DNA sequence encoding this CDR3. The chain joins TRBV18 to TRBJ1-1; D may be TRBD1 (5 bases). CDR1 is KGHSH and CDR2 is LQKENI in the germline V gene. The CDR3 runs 15 residues. V shed 3 bases and J shed 1 base, with 12 bases lying between them. This CDR3 reads CASSPQGGPNTEAFF. CDR3 DNA: TGTGCCAGCTCACCGCAGGGCGGCCCGAACACTGAAGCTTTCTTT. The whole variable domain, filled in from reference TRBV18 and TRBJ1-1, reads NAGVMQNPRHLVRRRGQEARLRCSPMKGHSHVYWYRQLPEEGLKFMVYLQKENIIDESGMPKERFSAEFPKEGPSILRIQQVVRGDSAAYFCASSPQGGPNTEAFFGQGTRLTVV.

This chain connects TRBV12-3 or TRBV12-4 to TRBJ2-7, with D tentatively TRBD1 (6 bases). This CDR3 has 13 residues. Trimming stripped 7 bases from V and 0 bases from J, with 10 bases between. The CDR3 is CASNRGGSYEQYF. Here the CDR3 DNA reads TGTGCCAGCAACCGAGGGGGCTCCTACGAGCAGTACTTC.

This clone was counted a single time. This chain uses TRBV6-1 with TRBJ2-4; D gene uncertain. Germline CDR1 and CDR2: MNHNS and SASEGT. This CDR3 spans 12 amino acids. V lost 3 bases and J 15 bases, leaving 15 bases between the germline ends. The CDR3 spells CASSDPGLLGYF. CDR3 sequence (DNA): TGTGCCAGCAGTGATCCTGGTCTTCTGGGGTACTTC.

This rearrangement joins TRBV5-1 to TRBJ1-2; TRBD1 might be the D (6 bases). Between the trimmed V and J ends, which lost 2 bases and 4 bases, there was a span of 18 bases. The germline gives CDR1 SGHRS, CDR2 YFSETQ. This CDR3 is 16 amino acids long. This chain's CDR3 is CASSFRTRDKSYGYTF. DNA for the CDR3: TGCGCCAGCAGCTTTCGAACAAGGGACAAGTCCTATGGCTACACCTTC.

The chain couples TRBV5-1 to TRBJ2-6; D is unresolved. The V end was cut by 3 bases, the J end by 2 bases, with 3 bases between. From germline, CDR1 is SGHRS and CDR2 YFSETQ. This CDR3 has 13 residues. This chain's CDR3 is CASSSTGANVLTF. The CDR3, as DNA: TGCGCCAGCAGCTCAACTGGGGCCAACGTCCTGACTTTC.

The chain uses TRBV7-9 and TRBJ2-7; tentative D call: TRBD1 (6 bases). Germline V gene data show CDR1 as SEHNR and CDR2 as FQNEAQ (reference sequence). Trimming removed 4 bases from V and 4 bases from J, with 8 bases in between. The CDR3 sequence is 12 residues long. The CDR3 loop reads CASSSTGYEQYF. DNA of the CDR3: TGTGCCAGCAGCTCGACAGGTTACGAGCAGTACTTC.

The rearrangement joins TRBV5-1 to TRBJ2-1; tentatively, D is TRBD1 (6 bases). The germline V and J ends were trimmed by 1 base and 1 base, with 6 bases remaining between them. The CDR3 has 14 amino acids. Per germline, CDR1 SGHRS and CDR2 YFSETQ. CDR3 loop: CASSLQGSYNEQFF. The CDR3 DNA follows: TGCGCCAGCAGCTTGCAGGGGTCCTACAATGAGCAGTTCTTC.

About this clone: Other DNA sequences in the sample encode the same CDR3. V usage is TRBV5-1 and J usage is TRBJ1-1; 7 bases agree with TRBD1. The CDR3 runs to 14 residues. From germline, CDR1 is SGHRS and CDR2 YFSETQ. Trimming took 4 bases from V and 0 from J; bases not matched to a gene: 3. The CDR3 DNA reads TGCGCCAGCAGCCTGACAGGGATGAACACTGAAGCTTTCTTT. This translates into CASSLTGMNTEAFF.

The chain links TRBV25-1 to TRBJ2-7, with D possibly matching TRBD2 (6 bases). The CDR3 spans 14 residues. Per germline, CDR1 MGHDK and CDR2 SYGVNS. V was shortened by 4 bases and J by 5 bases, with 15 bases between the two germline ends. CDR3 nucleotide sequence: TGTGCCAGCAGTGCAGGGACGGGCGGGGACGAGCAGTACTTC. The encoded protein is CASSAGTGGDEQYF.

The chain couples TRBV19 to TRBJ1-3; D is unresolved. V lost 10 bases, J lost 2 bases, and 12 bases lay in between. The CDR3 contains 13 residues. The germline V gene has CDR1 LNHDA and CDR2 SQIVND (reference sequence). The CDR3, as DNA: TGTGCCACTACTCCCGGCGCTGGAAACACCATATATTTT. Translating it yields CATTPGAGNTIYF.